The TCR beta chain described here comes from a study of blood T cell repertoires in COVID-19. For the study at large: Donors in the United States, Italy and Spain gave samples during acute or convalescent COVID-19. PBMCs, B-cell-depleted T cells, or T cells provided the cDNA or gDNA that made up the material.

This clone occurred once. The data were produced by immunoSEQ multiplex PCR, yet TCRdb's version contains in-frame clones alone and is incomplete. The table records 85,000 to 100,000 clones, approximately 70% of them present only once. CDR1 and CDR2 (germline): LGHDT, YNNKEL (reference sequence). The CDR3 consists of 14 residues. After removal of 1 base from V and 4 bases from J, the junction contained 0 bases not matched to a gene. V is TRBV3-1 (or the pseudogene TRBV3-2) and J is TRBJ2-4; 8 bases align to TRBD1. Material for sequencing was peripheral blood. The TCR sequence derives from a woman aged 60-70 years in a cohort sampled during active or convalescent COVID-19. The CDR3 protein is CASSQGTGKNIQYF. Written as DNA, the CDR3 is TGTGCCAGCAGCCAAGGGACAGGGAAAAACATTCAGTACTTC.